These 13 T cell receptor beta chains were sequenced from one sample in a study of blood T cell repertoires in COVID-19. Clones were read by immunoSEQ multiplex PCR, and TCRdb kept only the in-frame ones, dropping some. The sample contains about 40,000 clones, approximately 90% of which appear only once. The sample consisted of peripheral blood. The receptors here all came from a man aged 60-69 years with COVID-19, enrolled during active disease.

The V gene is TRBV10-1, the J gene TRBJ2-1, with 7 bases lining up with TRBD2. From germline, CDR1 is WNHNN and CDR2 SYGVQD (reference sequence). The CDR3 sequence is 14 residues long. V lost 6 bases and J lost 3; bases outside the gene matches: 5. The CDR3 coding sequence is TGCGCCAGCAGCGATAGCGGGTTCTACAATGAGCAGTTCTTC. As protein: CASSDSGFYNEQFF.

The rearrangement joins TRBV6-1 to TRBJ2-5; perhaps TRBD2 as D (5 bases). The germline V and J ends were trimmed by 2 bases and 0 bases, with 13 bases remaining between them. CDR1 is MNHNS, CDR2 SASEGT, per germline. CDR3 size: 16 residues. The CDR3 loop is CASSEWRAGYQETQYF. The CDR3 region has the DNA TGTGCCAGCAGTGAATGGCGGGCAGGTTACCAAGAGACCCAGTACTTC.

This chain connects TRBV28 to TRBJ1-4, with 7 bases lining up with TRBD1. Germline V gene data show CDR1 as MDHEN and CDR2 as SYDVKM. The trim removed 5 bases at V and 2 bases at J, leaving 2 bases unmatched. The CDR3 consists of 14 residues. CDR3 amino acids: CASSRTGTNEKLFF. CDR3 bases: TGTGCCAGCAGTCGGACAGGCACTAATGAAAAACTGTTTTTT. The complete variable domain, with remaining parts taken from reference TRBV28 and TRBJ1-4, reads DVKVTQSSRYLVKRTGEKVFLECVQDMDHENMFWYRQDPGLGLRLIYFSYDVKMKEKGDIPEGYSVSREKKERFSLILESASTNQTSMYLCASSRTGTNEKLFFGSGTQLSVL.

CDR3 sequence: CASTPTSGRNNEQFF. In DNA form, the CDR3 reads TGTGCCAGCACTCCGACTAGCGGGAGAAACAATGAGCAGTTCTTC. The chain recombines TRBV2 with TRBJ2-1, with 12 bases fitting TRBD2. Trimming took 7 bases from V and 5 from J; bases not matched to a gene: 6. CDR1 and CDR2 (germline): SNHLY, FYNNEI. CDR3 size: 15 residues.

V and J are TRBV2 and TRBJ2-5; perhaps TRBD2 as D (7 bases). Germline CDR1 reads SNHLY; CDR2 reads FYNNEI. Trimming shortened V by 7 bases and J by 4 bases, and 19 bases separated the two germline ends. This CDR3 has 15 amino acids. DNA for the CDR3: TGTGCCAGCATTTGGGTGAGGGGGGGTAGAGAGACCCAGTACTTC. It translates to CASIWVRGGRETQYF.

The chain recombines TRBV28 with TRBJ1-6; TRBD1 is a possible D gene (5 bases). V was clipped by 3 bases and J by 7 bases, with 10 bases between them. In germline, CDR1 is MDHEN, CDR2 SYDVKM. There are 14 residues in the CDR3. The CDR3 bases are TGTGCCAGCAGTTTTCAGGGTATCAATTCACCCCTCCACTTT. Protein product: CASSFQGINSPLHF.

The rearrangement uses TRBV11-2 and TRBJ2-1, with 9 bases fitting TRBD2. This CDR3 region has 16 residues. Losses at the gene ends were 3 bases for V and 2 bases for J; bases not matched to a gene: 5. Germline-derived CDR1 and CDR2 are SGHAT and FQNNGV. The CDR3 spells CASSLMSSGAYNEQFF. In DNA, the CDR3 is TGTGCCAGCAGCTTGATGTCTAGCGGGGCCTACAATGAGCAGTTCTTC.

The V and J genes are TRBV21-1 and TRBJ1-2. TRBV21-1 is a listed pseudogene. The CDR3 extends over 10 amino acids. The CDR3 loop is CASNYYGYTF. As DNA, the CDR3 is TGTGCCAGCAACTACTATGGCTACACCTTC.

The gene calls are TRBV6-5 and TRBJ2-1; TRBD2 matches at 11 bases. V lost 6 bases to trimming and J lost 6 bases; unmatched junction nucleotides: 7. Germline CDR1 and CDR2: MNHEY and SVGAGI. The CDR3 extends over 15 amino acids. The DNA of the CDR3 is TGTGCCAGCAGAAAGATAGCGGGAGGGGGCAATGAGCAGTTCTTC. Protein sequence: CASRKIAGGGNEQFF.

The rearrangement links TRBV28 to TRBJ2-1; 10 bases match TRBD1. In germline, CDR1 is MDHEN, CDR2 SYDVKM. Trimming at V came to 5 bases and at J to 8 bases, leaving 3 bases not matched to a gene. The CDR3 is 13 residues long. CDR3 nucleotide sequence: TGTGCCAGCAGTCCGACAGGGGGCGATGAGCAGTTCTTC. Its protein is CASSPTGGDEQFF.

This clone appeared a few times. This chain uses TRBV10-1 with TRBJ2-7; 15 nucleotides match TRBD2. CDR1 is WNHNN and CDR2 is SYGVQD in the germline V gene (reference sequence). Trimming at V came to 6 bases and at J to 7 bases, leaving 7 bases not matched to a gene. The CDR3 loop spans 15 amino acids. The CDR3 DNA reads TGCGCCAGCAGCCGCGGACTAGCGGGAGGGGGAGAGCAGTACTTC. Translation gives CASSRGLAGGGEQYF.

The chain uses TRBV29-1 and TRBJ2-7; 9 nucleotides align to TRBD1. The CDR3 has 13 residues. The germline V gene has CDR1 SQVTM and CDR2 ANQGSEA. Losses at the gene ends were 5 bases for V and 7 bases for J; bases not matched to a gene: 9. CDR3 DNA sequence: TGCAGCGTTAGGACAGGGGAATATGGGGAGCAGTACTTC. This sequence encodes CSVRTGEYGEQYF.

This clone was observed a handful of times. The genes are TRBV5-3 and TRBJ2-3, with 7 bases identical to TRBD1. TRBV5-3 has ORF status, its function being uncertain. Trimming cost V 4 bases and J 2 bases; bases outside gene matches: 10. The CDR3 extends over 16 amino acids. This CDR3 is CARSHYGQAFTDTQYF. CDR3 DNA sequence: TGTGCCAGAAGCCATTATGGACAGGCCTTCACAGATACGCAGTATTTT.